This T cell receptor beta chain was captured in a study of blood T cell repertoires in COVID-19. Study background: Whether acute or convalescent, the COVID-19 samples came from the United States, Italy and Spain.

The CDR3 contains 14 residues. The germline V gene has CDR1 SGHNT and CDR2 YENEEA. The V and J ends lost 5 bases and 8 bases respectively, with 16 bases between them. In the original analysis: Amplified reference gene primers provided the basis for estimating nucleated cell counts. The assay was immunoSEQ multiplex PCR, and TCRdb's table has in-frame clones only and misses some. V, J and clone size are those of that table, while D and trimming were read from the DNA. The table lists around 300,000 clones, about 89% of them singletons. This chain joins TRBV11-3 and TRBJ2-1, with TRBD1 as a possible D gene (6 bases). Sequences were obtained from peripheral blood. The sequence derives from a woman in her thirties or forties who had recovered from COVID-19. The CDR3, as DNA: TGTGCCAGCAGCCACGGGTCGAAGGGGGATGAGCAGTTCTTC. As protein: CASSHGSKGDEQFF.